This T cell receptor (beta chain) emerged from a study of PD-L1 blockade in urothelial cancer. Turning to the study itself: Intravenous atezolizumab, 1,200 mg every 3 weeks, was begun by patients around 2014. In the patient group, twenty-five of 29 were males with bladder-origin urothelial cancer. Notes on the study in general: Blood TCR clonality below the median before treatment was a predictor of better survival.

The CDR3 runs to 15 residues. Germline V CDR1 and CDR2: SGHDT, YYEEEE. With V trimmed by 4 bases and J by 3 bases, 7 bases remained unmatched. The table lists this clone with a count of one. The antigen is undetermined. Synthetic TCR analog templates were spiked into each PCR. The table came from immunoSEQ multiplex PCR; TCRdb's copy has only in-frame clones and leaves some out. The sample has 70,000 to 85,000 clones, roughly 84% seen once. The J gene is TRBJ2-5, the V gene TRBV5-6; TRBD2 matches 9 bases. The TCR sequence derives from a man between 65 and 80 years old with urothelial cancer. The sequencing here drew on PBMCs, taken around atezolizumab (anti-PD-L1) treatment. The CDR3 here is CASSRRLAAKETQYF. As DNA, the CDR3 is TGTGCCAGCAGCCGACGACTAGCGGCAAAAGAGACCCAGTACTTC.